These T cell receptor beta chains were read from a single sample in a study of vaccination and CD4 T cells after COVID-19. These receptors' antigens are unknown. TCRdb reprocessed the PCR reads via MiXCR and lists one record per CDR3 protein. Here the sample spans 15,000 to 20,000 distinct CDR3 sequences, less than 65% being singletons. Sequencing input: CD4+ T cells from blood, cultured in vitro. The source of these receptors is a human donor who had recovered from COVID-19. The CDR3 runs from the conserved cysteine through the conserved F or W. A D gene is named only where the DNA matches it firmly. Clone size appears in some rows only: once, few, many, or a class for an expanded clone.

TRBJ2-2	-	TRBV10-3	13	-	TGTGCCATCACCCAGGGGGGCACCGGGGAGCTGTTTTTT	CAITQGGTGELFF
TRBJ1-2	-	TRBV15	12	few	TGTGCCACCAGCAGAGATAGGGGCGGGGCTACCTTC	CATSRDRGGATF
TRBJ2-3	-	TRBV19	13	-	TGTGCCAGTAGTATACTGGGCACAGATACGCAGTATTTT	CASSILGTDTQYF
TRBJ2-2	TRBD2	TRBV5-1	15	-	TGCGCCAGCAGCGACGTGACTAGCGGGAGTGGTGAGCTGTTTTTT	CASSDVTSGSGELFF
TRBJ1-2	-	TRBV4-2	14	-	TGTGCCAGCAGCCAAGGGGAGAGGAACTATGGCTACACCTTC	CASSQGERNYGYTF
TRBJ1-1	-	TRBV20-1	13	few	TGCAGTGCTAGAAACAGGGTGAACACTGAAGCTTTCTTT	CSARNRVNTEAFF
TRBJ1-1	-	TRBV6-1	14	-	TGTGCCAGCTCCAGTCGAGGGGACGGCACTGAAGCTTTCTTT	CASSSRGDGTEAFF
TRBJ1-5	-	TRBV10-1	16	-	TGCGCCAGCAGTGAGGGCTGGCAGCCGGGCAATCAGCCCCAGCATTTT	CASSEGWQPGNQPQHF
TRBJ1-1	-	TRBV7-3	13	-	TGTGCCAGCATGGCAGGGAGGAACACTGAAGCTTTCTTT	CASMAGRNTEAFF
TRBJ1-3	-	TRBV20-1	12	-	TGCAGTGCTAGCGACTCTGGAAACACCATATATTTT	CSASDSGNTIYF
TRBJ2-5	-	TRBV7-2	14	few	TGTGCCAGCAGCCCAGAGACAGGGAGGGAGACCCAGTACTTC	CASSPETGRETQYF
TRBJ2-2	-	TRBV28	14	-	TGTGCCAGCCTACCGGGGGGCCCCACCGGGGAGCTGTTTTTT	CASLPGGPTGELFF
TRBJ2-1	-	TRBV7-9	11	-	TGTGCCAGCAGCTTAGGGGGTTCTGAGTTCTTC	CASSLGGSEFF
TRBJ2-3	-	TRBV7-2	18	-	TGTGCCAGCAGCCCTGGGTTTGAAGGGACTCACATCACAGATACGCAGTATTTT	CASSPGFEGTHITDTQYF
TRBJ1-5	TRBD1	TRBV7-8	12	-	TGTGCCAGCAGCCCCAGGGGGGGGCCCCAGCATTTT	CASSPRGGPQHF
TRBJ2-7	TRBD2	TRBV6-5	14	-	TGTGCCAGCAGTTACTCAGCGGGGACCTACGAGCAGTACTTC	CASSYSAGTYEQYF
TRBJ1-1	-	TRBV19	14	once	TGTGCCAGTCGGTTCCGGGACAAACCCCTTCTAGCTTTCTTT	CASRFRDKPLLAFF
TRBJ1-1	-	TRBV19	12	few	TGTGCCAGTAGTCCCCCCCACACTGAAGCTTTCTTT	CASSPPHTEAFF
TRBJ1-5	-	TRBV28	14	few	TGTGCCAGCAGTTCGACAGGCCGCAATCAGCCCCAGCATTTT	CASSSTGRNQPQHF
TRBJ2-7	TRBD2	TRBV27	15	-	TGTGCCAGCACCCCGCTCGGGACTAGGCCGTACGAGCAGTACTTC	CASTPLGTRPYEQYF
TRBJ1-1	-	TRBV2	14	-	TGTGCCAGCAGTGAGGGCAGGGAAGGCACTGAAGCTTTCTTT	CASSEGREGTEAFF
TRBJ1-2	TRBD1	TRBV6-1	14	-	TGTGCCAGCAGCCCCGGGACAGACATCTATGGCTACACCTTC	CASSPGTDIYGYTF
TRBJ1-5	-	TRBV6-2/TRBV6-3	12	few	TGTGCCAGCAGTGACCCCAATCAGCCCCAGCATTTT	CASSDPNQPQHF